A single sample is the source of the 20 T cell receptor beta chains below, sequenced in a study of OX40 agonist ivuxolimab in advanced cancers. Profiling relied on immunoSEQ multiplex PCR, and the TCRdb table lists in-frame clones only, not all of them. Of approximately 70,000 clones in the sample, over 80% were seen once. This material consisted of CD4+ or CD8+ T cells sorted from blood, taken in a trial of the OX40 agonist ivuxolimab. These TCRs come from an adult with an advanced solid tumor such as melanoma, head and neck, liver or kidney cancer.

The chain links TRBV28 to TRBJ1-5, with 7 bases matching TRBD1. In germline, CDR1 is MDHEN, CDR2 SYDVKM. V shed 7 bases, J shed 4 bases, and the junction held 10 bases outside the gene matches. This CDR3 contains 15 residues. The CDR3 is CASKPDRFGNQPQHF. CDR3 DNA sequence: TGTGCCAGCAAACCGGACAGGTTCGGGAATCAGCCCCAGCATTTT.

J is TRBJ2-7 and V is TRBV4-1; maybe TRBD1 (6 bases). Germline loops: CDR1 MGHRA, CDR2 YSYEKL. With 1 base removed from V and 5 bases from J, the gap between germline ends came to 15 bases. The CDR3 covers 15 residues. The DNA of the CDR3 is TGCGCCAGCAGCCAAGTCCAGGACAGAATTGACGAGCAGTACTTC. It translates to CASSQVQDRIDEQYF.

This chain joins TRBV28 and TRBJ2-1, with D possibly TRBD1 on 5 matching bases. V gave up 6 bases and J gave up 2 bases, with 11 bases separating them. The CDR3 has 14 amino acids. Germline lookup yields CDR1 MDHEN and CDR2 SYDVKM. CDR3 sequence (DNA): TGTGCCAGCAGCGCAGGGTCCACCTACAATGAGCAGTTCTTC. Translating it yields CASSAGSTYNEQFF.

This clone was seen once. The rearrangement joins TRBV28 to TRBJ1-5; the D gene is possibly TRBD1 (5 bases). Trimming shortened V by 5 bases and J by 1 base, and 12 bases separated the two germline ends. The V gene's germline CDR1 is MDHEN and CDR2 SYDVKM. This CDR3 region has 15 residues. The CDR3 nucleotides are TGTGCCAGCAGTCCCTTACCAGGGAGCAATCAGCCCCAGCATTTT. This sequence encodes CASSPLPGSNQPQHF. Together with reference TRBV28 and TRBJ1-5, the CDR3 gives the full variable domain: DVKVTQSSRYLVKRTGEKVFLECVQDMDHENMFWYRQDPGLGLRLIYFSYDVKMKEKGDIPEGYSVSREKKERFSLILESASTNQTSMYLCASSPLPGSNQPQHFGDGTRLSIL.

About this clone: The sample carries other DNA sequences with the same CDR3. The chain carries TRBV7-9 and TRBJ1-3; D is undetermined. The V end lost 1 base, the J end lost 0 bases, and 10 bases lay between the germline ends. The germline CDR1 and CDR2 sequences are SEHNR and FQNEAQ (reference sequence). CDR3 size: 16 residues. CDR3 amino acids: CASSLENPFSGNTIYF. The CDR3 DNA is TGTGCCAGCAGCTTAGAGAATCCGTTCTCTGGAAACACCATATATTTT.

This sequence joins TRBV6-4 and TRBJ2-1; 7 bases fit TRBD1. Germline CDR1 is MRHNA and CDR2 is SNTAGT. The CDR3 runs 15 residues. The V segment lost 5 bases and the J segment 8 bases; nucleotides outside the gene matches: 12. The CDR3 nucleotides are TGTGCCAGCAGTCCCCAGAAAGGGGGCGTCGATGAGCAGTTCTTC. It encodes CASSPQKGGVDEQFF.

The chain carries TRBV18 and TRBJ2-7, with 7 bases aligning to TRBD1. The CDR3 consists of 15 residues. J lost 7 bases, V lost 0 bases, and 9 bases had no gene match. Looked up from germline, CDR1 is KGHSH and CDR2 is LQKENI. Written as DNA, the CDR3 is TGTGCCAGCTCACCACCCTTAGACAGGGTGGGAGAGCAGTACTTC. Translation gives CASSPPLDRVGEQYF. The full variable domain, completed using reference TRBV18 and TRBJ2-7, is NAGVMQNPRHLVRRRGQEARLRCSPMKGHSHVYWYRQLPEEGLKFMVYLQKENIIDESGMPKERFSAEFPKEGPSILRIQQVVRGDSAAYFCASSPPLDRVGEQYFGPGTRLTVT.

The rearrangement uses TRBV4-1 and TRBJ1-1; D uncertain. Trimming stripped 1 base from V and 4 bases from J, with 13 bases between. The CDR3 extends over 15 amino acids. Germline V CDR1 and CDR2: MGHRA, YSYEKL. For the CDR3, the DNA is TGCGCCAGCAGCCAAGGGAAAGGGCGGCTCACTGAAGCTTTCTTT. As protein: CASSQGKGRLTEAFF.

This chain joins TRBV19 and TRBJ2-2; D might be TRBD1 or TRBD2, each matching 5 bases. The CDR3 loop spans 15 amino acids. Germline values: CDR1 LNHDA, CDR2 SQIVND (reference sequence). V was shortened by 1 base and J by 5 bases, with 11 bases between the two germline ends. The CDR3 reads CASSIAPGSTGELFF. The CDR3 nucleotides are TGTGCCAGTAGTATAGCGCCAGGGAGTACCGGGGAGCTGTTTTTT.

The chain combines TRBV5-4 with TRBJ2-7; the match to TRBD2 covers 16 bases. The CDR3 is 18 residues long. Germline assignment: CDR1 SGHNT and CDR2 YYREEE (reference sequence). With 4 bases clipped from V and 2 bases from J, the junction kept 9 bases outside the gene matches. CDR3 sequence (DNA): TGTGCCAGCAGCGGGACTAGCGGGAGGGCCGTAAGTGCCTACGAGCAGTACTTC. Its protein is CASSGTSGRAVSAYEQYF.

The rearrangement uses TRBV29-1 and TRBJ2-1; TRBD1 matches at 9 bases. The CDR3 loop spans 13 amino acids. Germline trimming cut 5 bases from V and 7 bases from J; bases unmatched to any gene: 6. Germline V gives CDR1 SQVTM, CDR2 ANQGSEA. The CDR3 DNA follows: TGCAGCGTTCGAAGGACAGGGGTGAATGAGCAGTTCTTC. Translation gives CSVRRTGVNEQFF.

V and J are TRBV28 and TRBJ2-1, with 9 bases lining up with TRBD1. V lost 4 bases to trimming and J lost 9 bases; unmatched junction nucleotides: 4. Germline values: CDR1 MDHEN, CDR2 SYDVKM. The CDR3 runs to 13 residues. In DNA, the CDR3 is TGTGCCAGCAGTTCGGGGACAGGGAGTGAGCAGTTCTTC. Translated: CASSSGTGSEQFF. The full variable domain, its missing parts supplied by reference TRBV28 and TRBJ2-1, is DVKVTQSSRYLVKRTGEKVFLECVQDMDHENMFWYRQDPGLGLRLIYFSYDVKMKEKGDIPEGYSVSREKKERFSLILESASTNQTSMYLCASSSGTGSEQFFGPGTRLTVL.

This clone was seen more than once but under ten times. The J gene is TRBJ1-3, the V gene TRBV19; D is unresolved. The germline V gene has CDR1 LNHDA and CDR2 SQIVND (reference sequence). V was shortened by 1 base and J by 2 bases, with 9 bases between the two germline ends. CDR3 length equals 15 residues. The CDR3 DNA follows: TGTGCCAGTAGTATAGCGTACGGGGCTGGAAACACCATATATTTT. The encoded protein is CASSIAYGAGNTIYF.

This sequence joins TRBV7-9 and TRBJ2-7; perhaps TRBD2 as D (5 bases). The V end lost 6 bases, the J end lost 0 bases, and 15 bases lay between the germline ends. The CDR3 is 15 residues long. Germline assignment: CDR1 SEHNR and CDR2 FQNEAQ (reference sequence). CDR3 sequence reads: CASSSPGEHSYEQYF. The CDR3 nucleotides are TGTGCCAGCAGTTCCCCCGGGGAGCACTCCTACGAGCAGTACTTC.

The chain recombines TRBV4-3 with TRBJ1-1, with TRBD1 identical over 8 bases. Germline CDR1 and CDR2: LGHNA and YSLEER. Trimming removed 3 bases from V and 6 bases from J; junction bases left unmatched: 6. The CDR3 is made up of 14 amino acids. CDR3 sequence reads: CASSHTQGGAEAFF. CDR3 coding DNA: TGCGCCAGCAGCCACACACAGGGGGGAGCTGAAGCTTTCTTT.

This chain connects TRBV27 to TRBJ2-7; 9 nucleotides match TRBD1. The CDR3 runs 15 residues. V lost 2 bases, J lost 6 bases, and 8 bases stayed unmatched. Germline-derived CDR1 and CDR2 are MNHEY and SMNVEV (reference sequence). In nucleotides, the CDR3 is TGTGCCAGCAGTTTAAGTCTTGGGACAGGGCTCGAGCAGTACTTC. Protein sequence: CASSLSLGTGLEQYF.

The V call is TRBV13, the J call TRBJ1-3, with D hard to call. Trimming cost V 0 bases and J 8 bases, with 11 bases left between them. Per the germline V gene, CDR1 is PRHDT and CDR2 is FYEKMQ (reference sequence). The CDR3 consists of 14 residues. The CDR3 loop reads CASSLGRPADTIYF. CDR3 nucleotides: TGTGCCAGCAGCTTAGGGAGACCGGCGGACACCATATATTTT. The full variable domain, with the rest looked up from reference TRBV13 and TRBJ1-3, is AAGVIQSPRHLIKEKRETATLKCYPIPRHDTVYWYQQGPGQDPQFLISFYEKMQSDKGSIPDRFSAQQFSDYHSELNMSSLELGDSALYFCASSLGRPADTIYFGEGSWLTVV.

The chain links TRBV14 to TRBJ1-2; 7 nucleotides agree with TRBD1. The CDR3 covers 16 residues. Germline loops: CDR1 SGHDN, CDR2 FVKESK. After removal of 5 bases from V and 0 bases from J, the junction contained 9 bases not matched to a gene. CDR3: CASSKGQWATNYGYTF. Written as DNA, the CDR3 is TGTGCCAGCAGCAAGGGACAGTGGGCGACTAACTATGGCTACACCTTC.

V is TRBV29-1 and J is TRBJ1-1; D remains ambiguous. CDR3 length: 13 amino acids. V was cut by 0 bases and J by 0 bases, with 5 bases left in between. Germline CDR1 reads SQVTM; CDR2 reads ANQGSEA. The CDR3 loop is CSVEDLLNTEAFF. The CDR3 DNA is TGCAGCGTTGAAGATCTCCTGAACACTGAAGCTTTCTTT.

This chain joins TRBV19 and TRBJ1-5; D is ambiguous. Germline V lookup: CDR1 LNHDA, CDR2 SQIVND (reference sequence). V lost 7 bases and J lost 2, with 6 bases in between. CDR3 length equals 12 residues. In nucleotides, the CDR3 is TGTGCCAGTAAGAACGGCAATCAGCCCCAGCATTTT. Its protein is CASKNGNQPQHF.